The T cell receptor (beta chain) under discussion was sequenced for a study of blood T cell repertoires in COVID-19. The overall study: Sample material is recorded as cDNA or gDNA derived from T cells, B-cell-depleted T cells, or PBMCs.

J gave up 7 bases and V 1 base, and 7 bases lay outside the gene matches. Germline V gene sequence: CDR1 SGHDT, CDR2 YYEEEE. The CDR3 is 14 residues long. As originally analysed: Amplified reference gene primers provided the basis for estimating nucleated cell counts. Only in-frame clones appear in the TCRdb table, and some are missing; sequencing was by immunoSEQ multiplex PCR. V and J calls and clone size are as listed in that table; D and trimming were resolved from the DNA. The repertoire holds about 160,000 clones, with around 90% as singletons. The chain couples TRBV5-6 to TRBJ2-5; TRBD1 aligns across 7 bases. The TCR was taken from a man between 18 and 35 years old with acute or convalescent COVID-19. The sequenced sample was peripheral blood. CDR3 sequence: CASSLRGPTRTQYF. In DNA, the CDR3 is TGTGCCAGCAGCTTGAGGGGGCCGACCAGGACCCAGTACTTC.